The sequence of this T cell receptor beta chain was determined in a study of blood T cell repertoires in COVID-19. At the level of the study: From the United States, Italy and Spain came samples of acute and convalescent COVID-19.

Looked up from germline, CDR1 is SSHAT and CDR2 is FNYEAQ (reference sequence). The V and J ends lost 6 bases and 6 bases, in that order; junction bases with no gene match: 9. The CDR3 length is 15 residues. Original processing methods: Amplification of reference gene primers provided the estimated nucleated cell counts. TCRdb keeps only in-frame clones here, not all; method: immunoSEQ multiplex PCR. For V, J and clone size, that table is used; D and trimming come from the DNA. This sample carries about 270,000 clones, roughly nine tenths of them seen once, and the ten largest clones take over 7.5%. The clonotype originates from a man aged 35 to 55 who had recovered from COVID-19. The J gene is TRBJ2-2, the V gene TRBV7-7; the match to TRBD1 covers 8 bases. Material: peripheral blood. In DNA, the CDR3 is TGTGCCAGCAGTCCGGGGACAGGAGTCGCCGGGGAGCTGTTTTTT. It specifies CASSPGTGVAGELFF.